The 27 T cell receptor beta chains reported below all come from one sample, sequenced in a study of T cell responses to AZD1222 COVID-19 vaccine (dated by TCRdb to about 2021). Receptor amplification or capture employed the immunoSEQ multiplex PCR assay. As stored in TCRdb, this immuneACCESS dataset retains in-frame rearrangements with V and J assigned. A fraction of the clones does not appear; measured against another copy, unresolved V genes explain less than half of the discrepancy, and the remainder lacks a known reason. Within this sample are roughly 120,000 clones, with 87% of them counted one time only. The ten largest clones represent roughly 1.1% of the sample. The sample's time point, from its label and the paper: baseline before first vaccination. The sample in question was peripheral blood, obtained on day 0 of AZD1222 vaccination. The receptors come from an adult in good health.

The J gene is TRBJ2-1, the V gene TRBV7-9, with 14 bases fitting TRBD2. CDR3 length: 17 residues. The junction had 4 bases not matched to a gene; V was cut back by 4 bases and J by 2 bases. Germline V gene data show CDR1 as SEHNR and CDR2 as FQNEAQ (reference sequence). CDR3 sequence reads: CASSSTSGGAAYNEQFF. CDR3 coding DNA: TGTGCCAGCAGCTCGACTAGCGGGGGGGCCGCCTACAATGAGCAGTTCTTC.

This clone was seen just once. The rearrangement joins TRBV6-5 to TRBJ2-7; D not resolved. CDR3 size: 15 residues. In germline, CDR1 is MNHEY, CDR2 SVGAGI. Trimming shortened V by 2 bases and J by 4 bases, and 15 bases separated the two germline ends. The CDR3 nucleotides are TGTGCCAGCAGTTACACGGAAGGATGGGCTTACGAGCAGTACTTC. This gives the protein CASSYTEGWAYEQYF.

The rearrangement uses TRBV4-3 and TRBJ1-1, with a tentative D call TRBD1 (5 bases). The germline CDR1 and CDR2 sequences are LGHNA and YSLEER. CDR3 size: 15 residues. Deletions cut 4 bases from V and 0 bases from J, with 12 bases between. The CDR3 DNA reads TGCGCCAGCAGCCTCGGGGGTGGCGTGAACACTGAAGCTTTCTTT. Protein: CASSLGGGVNTEAFF.

The chain is built from TRBV9 and TRBJ1-3; TRBD1 agrees at 9 bases. The CDR3 extends over 15 amino acids. Trimming at V came to 3 bases and at J to 1 base, leaving 2 bases not matched to a gene. Germline CDR1 SGDLS, CDR2 YYNGEE. In DNA form, the CDR3 reads TGTGCCAGCAGCGGCGGGACAGGGTCTGGAAACACCATATATTTT. As protein: CASSGGTGSGNTIYF.

The chain combines TRBV3-1 (or the pseudogene TRBV3-2) with TRBJ2-2; TRBD1 or TRBD2 may be the D gene (5 bases each). Germline values: CDR1 LGHDT, CDR2 YNNKEL (reference sequence). V dropped 1 base and J dropped 5 bases, with 14 bases sitting between them. The CDR3 covers 16 residues. This chain's CDR3 is CASSQVLGARTGELFF. CDR3 in DNA: TGTGCCAGCAGCCAAGTACTAGGGGCGAGGACCGGGGAGCTGTTTTTT.

The chain carries TRBV2 and TRBJ1-2, with D unclear. Per germline, CDR1 SNHLY and CDR2 FYNNEI. Trimming removed 0 bases at V and 7 bases at J, with 9 bases between. CDR3 length: 13 amino acids. As DNA, the CDR3 is TGTGCCAGCAGTGAAGCGCTTCAGGCTGGCTACACCTTC. The encoded protein is CASSEALQAGYTF.

This chain connects TRBV25-1 to TRBJ1-1; tentatively, D is TRBD1 (5 bases). Germline loops: CDR1 MGHDK, CDR2 SYGVNS. The length of the CDR3 is 14 residues. With 4 bases removed from V and 5 bases from J, the gap between germline ends came to 14 bases. The CDR3 loop is CASSGHRFRTEAFF. CDR3 sequence (DNA): TGTGCCAGCAGTGGACACAGGTTTCGGACTGAAGCTTTCTTT.

This chain connects TRBV4-1 to TRBJ2-1, with D possibly being TRBD2 (5 bases). The V gene lost 2 bases and the J gene lost 8 bases, with 10 bases spanning the gap. This CDR3 has 13 residues. In germline, CDR1 is MGHRA, CDR2 YSYEKL. The CDR3 DNA is TGCGCCAGCAGCCAAACTCGGGGAGATGAGCAGTTCTTC. Translated, it gives CASSQTRGDEQFF.

The CDR3 spells CASSGGVYTGELFF. CDR3 in DNA: TGTGCCAGCAGCGGCGGGGTTTACACCGGGGAGCTGTTTTTT. V and J are TRBV5-4 and TRBJ2-2; D is possibly TRBD2 (6 bases). From germline, CDR1 is SGHNT and CDR2 YYREEE (reference sequence). V lost 4 bases, J lost 3 bases, and 10 bases lay in between. CDR3 length: 14 amino acids.

This rearrangement joins TRBV30 to TRBJ2-2; no firm D call. Germline V gene data show CDR1 as GTSNPN and CDR2 as SVGIG (reference sequence). This CDR3 has 14 amino acids. V shed 4 bases and J shed 4 bases, with 13 bases lying between them. CDR3 sequence (DNA): TGTGCCTGGAACCGCTCGCCCTCCACCGGGGAGCTGTTTTTT. Translated: CAWNRSPSTGELFF. Based on the CDR3 plus reference TRBV30 and TRBJ2-2, the full variable domain is SQTIHQWPATLVQPVGSPLSLECTVEGTSNPNLYWYRQAAGRGLQLLFYSVGIGQISSEVPQNLSASRPQDRQFILSSKKLLLSDSGFYLCAWNRSPSTGELFFGEGSRLTVL.

Comment on this clone: Germline and junction disagree at one end, which may indicate a read error. The chain couples TRBV12-3 or TRBV12-4 to TRBJ2-3; D not certain. CDR3 length equals 11 residues. Here the CDR3 DNA reads TGTGCCAGCAGTATGGAGAATACACAGTATTTT. This gives the protein CASSMENTQYF.

The chain's CDR3 is CASSLRQYNSPLHF. The DNA of the CDR3 is TGTGCCAGCAGCCTCCGACAGTATAATTCACCCCTCCACTTT. The chain employs TRBV3-1 (or the pseudogene TRBV3-2) and TRBJ1-6; a possible D gene is TRBD1 (5 bases). The V gene's germline CDR1 is LGHDT and CDR2 YNNKEL (reference sequence). V gave up 4 bases and J gave up 4 bases, with 8 bases separating them. The CDR3 extends over 14 amino acids.

J is TRBJ2-2 and V is TRBV10-3; 7 bases are a match to TRBD1. The CDR3 runs 15 residues. CDR1 is ENHRY, CDR2 SYGVKD, per germline. The V gene end was trimmed by 9 bases and the J gene end by 4 bases; junction bases not matched to a gene: 11. This CDR3 reads CAITDREDGTGELFF. The CDR3 DNA reads as TGTGCCATTACAGACAGGGAAGACGGCACCGGGGAGCTGTTTTTT.

V usage is TRBV3-1 (or the pseudogene TRBV3-2) and J usage is TRBJ2-3; D gene ambiguous. V lost 3 bases to trimming and J lost 4 bases, with 5 bases between them. Germline V CDR1 and CDR2: LGHDT, YNNKEL (reference sequence). CDR3 length equals 12 residues. The CDR3 region has the DNA TGTGCCAGCAGCCAGAACGCAGATACGCAGTATTTT. The encoded protein is CASSQNADTQYF.

The chain has TRBV5-1 and TRBJ1-3, with D uncertain. V lost 1 base and J 2 bases, leaving 13 bases between the germline ends. The germline gives CDR1 SGHRS, CDR2 YFSETQ. This CDR3 contains 16 residues. This chain's CDR3 is CASSLMIGNAGNTIYF. DNA of the CDR3: TGCGCCAGCAGCTTGATGATAGGGAACGCTGGAAACACCATATATTTT.

This chain links TRBV14 with TRBJ2-1, with TRBD2 identical over 7 bases. Per the germline V gene, CDR1 is SGHDN and CDR2 is FVKESK. After removal of 4 bases from V and 9 bases from J, the junction contained 6 bases not matched to a gene. The CDR3 sequence is 13 residues long. The CDR3 DNA reads as TGTGCCAGCAGCCTAATTAGCGGGCTTGAGCAGTTCTTC. Encoded protein: CASSLISGLEQFF.

The chain couples TRBV7-9 to TRBJ2-7; TRBD2 aligns across 10 bases. The CDR3 is made up of 15 amino acids. Germline loops: CDR1 SEHNR, CDR2 FQNEAQ (reference sequence). The V and J ends lost 5 bases and 6 bases, in that order; junction bases with no gene match: 10. The CDR3 here is CASSPGGLAGVEQYF. In DNA form, the CDR3 reads TGTGCCAGCAGCCCCGGAGGGCTAGCGGGGGTCGAGCAGTACTTC.

The rearrangement joins TRBV7-8 to TRBJ1-1; the D is unclear. V lost 2 bases to trimming and J lost 2 bases, with 12 bases between them. Looked up from germline, CDR1 is SGHVS and CDR2 is FQNEAQ. The CDR3 sequence is 15 residues long. The CDR3 DNA is TGTGCCAGCAGCTTATTGGGCCACTTCAACACTGAAGCTTTCTTT. It encodes CASSLLGHFNTEAFF. Complete variable domain (other parts from reference TRBV7-8 and TRBJ1-1): GAGVSQSPRYKVAKRGQDVALRCDPISGHVSLFWYQQALGQGPEFLTYFQNEAQLDKSGLPSDRFFAERPEGSVSTLKIQRTQQEDSAVYLCASSLLGHFNTEAFFGQGTRLTVV.

Only one count was recorded for this clone. The chain combines TRBV7-8 with TRBJ1-1; D is perhaps TRBD1 (6 bases). This CDR3 spans 14 amino acids. The germline V and J ends were trimmed by 0 bases and 6 bases, with 11 bases remaining between them. The V gene's germline CDR1 is SGHVS and CDR2 FQNEAQ. The CDR3 sequence is CASSLARGASEAFF. CDR3 nucleotides: TGTGCCAGCAGCTTAGCGCGGGGGGCGTCTGAAGCTTTCTTT.

The V gene is TRBV5-7, the J gene TRBJ1-2; 8 bases align to TRBD1. TRBV5-7 is noted as an ORF with a role that remains uncertain. Trimming cost V 3 bases and J 7 bases; bases outside gene matches: 11. CDR3 size: 15 residues. CDR3 nucleotides: TGTGCCAGCAGCTGGAACCGGGACAGGAGGGGTGGCTACACCTTC. Its translation is CASSWNRDRRGGYTF.

This chain links TRBV7-8 with TRBJ1-1; D gene unclear. This CDR3 region has 14 residues. Germline V CDR1 and CDR2: SGHVS, FQNEAQ. Trimming removed 3 bases at V and 0 bases at J, with 8 bases between. The CDR3 DNA sequence: TGTGCCAGCAGCTTTGGCAGTATGAACACTGAAGCTTTCTTT. Residues: CASSFGSMNTEAFF.

The gene calls are TRBV6-5 and TRBJ2-3, with a tentative D call TRBD1 (6 bases). V was cut by 6 bases and J by 4 bases, with 11 bases left in between. There are 13 residues in the CDR3. Germline CDR1 and CDR2: MNHEY and SVGAGI. The CDR3 protein is CASRRTVADTQYF. Written as DNA, the CDR3 is TGTGCCAGCAGGCGGACAGTGGCAGATACGCAGTATTTT.

The chain has TRBV2 and TRBJ1-3; TRBD1 matches at 7 bases. CDR3 length: 17 amino acids. With V trimmed by 6 bases and J by 2 bases, 13 bases remained unmatched. CDR1 SNHLY and CDR2 FYNNEI come from the germline V gene. CDR3 sequence: CASRVTGARMAGNTIYF. The CDR3 bases are TGTGCCAGCAGAGTTACAGGGGCGAGGATGGCTGGAAACACCATATATTTT.

V and J are TRBV6-5 and TRBJ1-6; TRBD1 matches at 7 bases. Germline CDR1 MNHEY, CDR2 SVGAGI. Trimming at V came to 6 bases and at J to 5 bases, leaving 7 bases not matched to a gene. The CDR3 sequence is 15 residues long. CDR3 sequence (DNA): TGTGCCAGCAGACGCGACAGGGCAAATAATTCACCCCTCCACTTT. It translates to CASRRDRANNSPLHF.

In nucleotides, the CDR3 is TGTGCCAGCAGTTACTCGATGACCTACGAGCAGTACTTC. As protein: CASSYSMTYEQYF. The chain has TRBV6-5 and TRBJ2-7, with unresolved D. The CDR3 has 13 amino acids. Looked up from germline, CDR1 is MNHEY and CDR2 is SVGAGI. V was cut by 0 bases and J by 2 bases, with 5 bases left in between.

CDR3 DNA sequence: TGTGCCAGCAGCCAAGATAGGGGGGATCACTATGGCTACACCTTC. Its translation: CASSQDRGDHYGYTF. V usage is TRBV4-2 and J usage is TRBJ1-2, with D possibly TRBD1 on 6 matching bases. Trimming removed 0 bases from V and 3 bases from J, with 11 bases in between. Germline V gives CDR1 LGHNA, CDR2 YNFKEQ. This CDR3 has 15 amino acids.

The genes are TRBV30 and TRBJ1-4; perhaps TRBD1 as D (5 bases). CDR1 and CDR2 (germline): GTSNPN, SVGIG (reference sequence). V lost 6 bases and J 3 bases, leaving 8 bases between the germline ends. The CDR3 runs 12 residues. As DNA, the CDR3 is TGTGCCTGTCAGGGTTCTAATGAAAAACTGTTTTTT. It specifies CACQGSNEKLFF.